This T cell receptor (beta chain) was identified in a study of blood T cell repertoires in COVID-19. Generated by immunoSEQ multiplex PCR, the TCRdb table keeps only in-frame clones and is missing some. Of roughly 200,000 clones listed, around 83% are singletons. Germline V gives CDR1 SGHVS, CDR2 FQNEAQ. V lost 5 bases and J 5 bases, leaving 13 bases between the germline ends. The length of the CDR3 is 14 residues. Sequenced: peripheral blood. The V and J genes are TRBV7-8 and TRBJ2-1; tentative D call: TRBD2 (5 bases). This TCR derives from a woman older than 75 with acute or convalescent COVID-19. In DNA form, the CDR3 reads TGTGCCAGCAGCCTTGTAACCGGGAACAATGAGCAGTTCTTC. This translates into CASSLVTGNNEQFF.